The 18 T cell receptor beta chains reported below all come from one sample, sequenced in a study of shared clonotypes between healthy human individuals. Sequenced by immunoSEQ multiplex PCR; TCRdb stores in-frame clones only, minus some. Of 600,000 to 750,000 clones in the sample, less than 95% were seen once. Sequencing was performed on memory CD8+ T cells from PBMCs. Subset: CD45RO+ cells pooled with CCR7-negative TemRA cells. These receptors all come from a young man in good health. Some clones in this sample may be carry-over from other donors' samples.

This chain joins TRBV29-1 and TRBJ2-7; D might be TRBD2 (5 bases). Germline V gene sequence: CDR1 SQVTM, CDR2 ANQGSEA. The CDR3 runs 15 residues. Between the trimmed V and J ends, which lost 6 bases and 3 bases, there was a span of 21 bases. CDR3 coding DNA: TGCAGCGTCGAGGTAGTGGAGGCACGCAGCTACGAGCAGTACTTC. Its translation: CSVEVVEARSYEQYF.

The chain is built from TRBV28 and TRBJ2-1; D is undetermined. The V gene lost 1 base and the J gene lost 7 bases, with 8 bases spanning the gap. CDR3 size: 13 residues. Looked up from germline, CDR1 is MDHEN and CDR2 is SYDVKM. The DNA of the CDR3 is TGTGCCAGCAGTTTATTCTCCGAGAATGAGCAGTTCTTC. Protein sequence: CASSLFSENEQFF.

The V and J genes are TRBV6-1 and TRBJ1-1, with no clear D. This CDR3 comprises 12 residues. Germline values: CDR1 MNHNS, CDR2 SASEGT. With 7 bases removed from V and 8 bases from J, the gap between germline ends came to 14 bases. The CDR3 spells CASNMWLFEAFF. The DNA for the CDR3 is TGTGCCAGCAATATGTGGCTCTTCGAAGCTTTCTTT.

This clone has a single count. This CDR3 reads CASSSNSGTGGFTEAFF. The CDR3 bases are TGTGCCAGCAGCTCAAATAGCGGGACAGGGGGTTTCACTGAAGCTTTCTTT. The rearrangement joins TRBV7-8 to TRBJ1-1; 11 positions match TRBD1. J was trimmed by 4 bases and V by 4 bases; bases with no gene match: 11. In germline, CDR1 is SGHVS, CDR2 FQNEAQ. The length of the CDR3 is 17 residues.

The chain has TRBV13 and TRBJ2-1, with 8 bases fitting TRBD2. J gave up 5 bases and V 7 bases, and 1 base lay outside the gene matches. CDR3 length: 12 residues. CDR1 PRHDT and CDR2 FYEKMQ come from the germline V gene (reference sequence). CDR3 amino acids: CASTGGHNEQFF. The CDR3 DNA follows: TGTGCCAGCACGGGGGGGCACAATGAGCAGTTCTTC.

This chain connects TRBV28 to TRBJ1-5; 9 bases match TRBD1. The junction had 8 bases not matched to a gene; V was cut back by 5 bases and J by 3 bases. The CDR3 is 16 amino acids. CDR1 and CDR2 from the germline V gene are MDHEN and SYDVKM. Here the CDR3 DNA reads TGTGCCAGCAGTACGTGGACAGGGGCCTTCAATCAGCCCCAGCATTTT. It encodes CASSTWTGAFNQPQHF.

J is TRBJ2-7 and V is TRBV5-1; 9 bases align to TRBD1. The V segment lost 0 bases and the J segment 3 bases; nucleotides outside the gene matches: 4. The CDR3 contains 15 residues. Germline-derived CDR1 and CDR2 are SGHRS and YFSETQ. The CDR3 reads CASSLALGQGYEQYF. The CDR3 DNA sequence: TGCGCCAGCAGCTTGGCCCTGGGACAGGGCTACGAGCAGTACTTC.

This chain links TRBV28 with TRBJ1-2, with 7 nucleotides matching TRBD1. Trimming took 2 bases from V and 6 from J; bases not matched to a gene: 9. The CDR3 is 15 amino acids. Germline V gives CDR1 MDHEN, CDR2 SYDVKM. CDR3 loop: CASSLTDRVLDGYTF. Written as DNA, the CDR3 is TGTGCCAGCAGTTTAACTGACAGGGTTCTTGATGGCTACACCTTC.

Remarks on this clone: Other DNA sequences from this sample encode an identical CDR3 as well. The gene calls are TRBV9 and TRBJ2-7; 9 nucleotides line up with TRBD2. With V trimmed by 0 bases and J by 4 bases, 2 bases remained unmatched. The germline gives CDR1 SGDLS, CDR2 YYNGEE. This CDR3 comprises 14 residues. The CDR3: CASSVGSGSYEQYF. CDR3 nucleotide sequence: TGTGCCAGCAGCGTAGGTAGCGGGAGTTACGAGCAGTACTTC.

This chain uses TRBV28 with TRBJ1-4; 7 nucleotides align to TRBD1. The CDR3 has 16 amino acids. V lost 10 bases, J lost 3 bases, and 14 bases stayed unmatched. Germline values: CDR1 MDHEN, CDR2 SYDVKM. This CDR3 reads CATRGGPRVANEKLFF. The CDR3, as DNA: TGTGCCACCCGAGGGGGCCCTAGGGTGGCTAATGAAAAACTGTTTTTT. Together with reference TRBV28 and TRBJ1-4, the CDR3 gives the full variable domain: DVKVTQSSRYLVKRTGEKVFLECVQDMDHENMFWYRQDPGLGLRLIYFSYDVKMKEKGDIPEGYSVSREKKERFSLILESASTNQTSMYLCATRGGPRVANEKLFFGSGTQLSVL.

The rearrangement uses TRBV28 and TRBJ2-2; D gene uncertain. The V gene's germline CDR1 is MDHEN and CDR2 SYDVKM. V was clipped by 4 bases and J by 0 bases, with 6 bases between them. The CDR3 runs 14 residues. The CDR3 region has the DNA TGTGCCAGCAGTTACGGCGCGAACACCGGGGAGCTGTTTTTT. Encoded protein: CASSYGANTGELFF. Looking up the rest from reference TRBV28 and TRBJ2-2 gives the full variable domain: DVKVTQSSRYLVKRTGEKVFLECVQDMDHENMFWYRQDPGLGLRLIYFSYDVKMKEKGDIPEGYSVSREKKERFSLILESASTNQTSMYLCASSYGANTGELFFGEGSRLTVL.

The CDR3 spells CASSPELQGYEQFF. The CDR3 nucleotides are TGCGCCAGCAGCCCGGAACTACAGGGTTATGAGCAGTTCTTC. The chain uses TRBV5-1 and TRBJ2-1; TRBD1 is a possible D gene (6 bases). This CDR3 contains 14 residues. Germline CDR1 reads SGHRS; CDR2 reads YFSETQ. V was clipped by 4 bases and J by 8 bases, with 16 bases between them.

The chain links TRBV29-1 to TRBJ2-5, with D perhaps matching TRBD1 or TRBD2 (5 bases each). The J call may be in error: the DNA end matches TRBJ2-7 better. Looked up from germline, CDR1 is SQVTM and CDR2 is ANQGSEA. This CDR3 has 14 amino acids. The CDR3 region is CSVLGGLGPYEQYF. The CDR3, as DNA: TGCAGCGTTTTGGGTGGGCTGGGACCCTACGAGCAGTACTTC.

The CDR3 reads CASSVWPQGAITDTQYF. CDR3 DNA sequence: TGTGCCAGCAGCGTATGGCCCCAGGGGGCTATCACAGATACGCAGTATTTT. The chain carries TRBV9 and TRBJ2-3, with 8 bases identical to TRBD1. The V gene's germline CDR1 is SGDLS and CDR2 YYNGEE. The J segment lost 2 bases and the V segment lost 1 base, leaving 9 bases of the junction unmatched. The CDR3 contains 17 residues.

This clone appeared a single time. The V gene is TRBV4-3, the J gene TRBJ2-7, with no clear D. The CDR3 runs to 15 residues. Trimming took off 0 bases at V and 4 bases at J, with 13 bases between the two ends. Germline lookup yields CDR1 LGHNA and CDR2 YSLEER. CDR3 protein: CASSQEVATNYEQYF. CDR3 nucleotide sequence: TGCGCCAGCAGCCAAGAGGTGGCGACGAATTACGAGCAGTACTTC.

The chain combines TRBV5-6 with TRBJ1-2, with 7 bases aligning to TRBD1. CDR1 is SGHDT, CDR2 YYEEEE, per germline. V was pared by 0 bases and J by 8 bases, with 4 bases of the junction left unmatched. This CDR3 has 13 amino acids. CDR3 nucleotides: TGTGCCAGCAGCTTGGGGACAGGAAACGGCTACACCTTC. Translation: CASSLGTGNGYTF.

The chain is built from TRBV2 and TRBJ2-5; 11 bases fit TRBD2. V shed 11 bases, J shed 1 base, and the junction held 15 bases outside the gene matches. The CDR3 spans 17 residues. The germline CDR1 and CDR2 sequences are SNHLY and FYNNEI. CDR3 in amino acids: CAGAGGTSGRPQETQYF. CDR3 DNA: TGTGCCGGGGCGGGAGGTACTAGCGGGAGACCCCAAGAGACCCAGTACTTC. Full variable domain (remainder filled in from reference TRBV2 and TRBJ2-5): EPEVTQTPSHQVTQMGQEVILRCVPISNHLYFYWYRQILGQKVEFLVSFYNNEISEKSEIFDDQFSVERPDGSNFTLKIRSTKLEDSAMYFCAGAGGTSGRPQETQYFGPGTRLLVL.

The rearrangement joins TRBV7-6 to TRBJ2-1; 14 bases line up with TRBD2. Germline CDR1 reads SGHVS; CDR2 reads FNYEAQ. This CDR3 has 15 amino acids. V lost 5 bases, J lost 8 bases, and 5 bases stayed unmatched. CDR3 bases: TGTGCCAGCAGCCTGGGACTAGCGGGAGTCCATGAGCAGTTCTTC. Amino acid sequence: CASSLGLAGVHEQFF.